This entry concerns a single T cell receptor beta chain. Which antigen it targets is not known. No much larger clone exists at a distance of one base, and base qualities are not known. This sample also contains other DNA sequences that code for the same CDR3. The donors were healthy, HIV-negative adults with no recently reported acute infections or vaccinations. Every donor was a Caucasian adult residing in Nashville, Tennessee, USA. For unsorted samples, about 87 million PBMCs were counted, and genomic DNA was extracted using the QIAamp DNA Blood Mini kit. Blood was obtained by leukapheresis, after which PBMCs were separated by Ficoll-Histopaque density gradient centrifugation and cryopreserved in liquid nitrogen vapor phase. The data are from a study of shared clonotypes between healthy human individuals (TCRdb year 2020). For the study in its entirety: The cohort included three men and two women between 18 and 49 years of age. To estimate repertoire size and how much clonotype sharing occurs between individuals, the study deeply sequenced the blood TCR repertoires of roughly 5 healthy adults. To increase sequencing depth and limit assay-specific biases, TCR repertoire library preparation and sequencing were carried out by different laboratories using diverse techniques. Each donor's leukapheresis produced roughly between roughly 0.85 and 9.5 billion PBMCs.

What the research found in general, with its limitations: The small number of donors limited the genetic and exposure-history diversity represented. Only blood was sampled, and tissue TCR repertoires likely differ from those in blood. Based on pairwise subsampling, the degree of clonotype sharing among donors was expected to be affected by sequencing depth.

The CDR3 runs 12 residues from the cysteine to the phenylalanine. The read is trimmed to its CDR3 DNA, 36 bases read in frame from base 1. CDR1 and CDR2, per the germline V gene, are MDHEN and SYDVKM. Trimming removed 4 bases from V and 1 base from J, leaving 2 bases between the germline ends. Using the deep immunoSEQ assay, TCR CDR3 regions were amplified from genomic DNA by multiplex PCR. Genomic DNA extracted from each cell subset was distributed evenly over all wells of several immunoSEQ 96-well plates, and each plate served as one replicate. For unsorted PBMC, roughly 300 ng of genomic DNA, equivalent to around 33,000 T cell genomes, went into each replicate PCR. Unsorted PBMC genomic DNA was sequenced across ten immunoSEQ deep assay plates. Purified libraries were measured with a Qubit 3.0 fluorometer, size-checked on a Bioanalyzer 2100, and measured again with the KAPA Library Quantification kit. Each immunoSEQ 96-well plate was sequenced on its own single-read 150-cycle Illumina NextSeq 550 flow cell. On the study's bioinformatics: Because the immunoSEQ output included only junctional sequences and no quality scores, the filtering could not be the same as the filtering used for full-length reads. To assign V/J genes and CDR3, sequences were annotated against IMGT germline references using PyIR, a Python wrapper for IgBLAST v1.9. Reads with weak V/J assignments (E-value above 1e-6), missing CDR3, stop codons, out-of-frame junctions, or ambiguous translated residues were removed. V3J clonotypes were defined by identical inferred V gene, J gene, and CDR3 amino acid sequence. Percentage overlap between repertoires was calculated by dividing the number of shared unique clonotypes by the size of the smaller repertoire. Three approaches were used to assess repertoire richness: RTK rarefaction, the Chao1 estimator, and Recon v2.1 estimates of unobserved clonotypes. Sourced from immuneACCESS, this table was stored by TCRdb with only in-frame sequences that have V and J called. A share of the clones is absent; for the studies checked, an unresolved V gene accounts for under half, and the remainder has no known explanation. V and J calls plus clone size are reproduced from that table; the DNA served to infer D and trimming. The sample has 520,000 or so clones on record, about four fifths of them singletons. The ten largest account for 10% to 15% of the sample.

This TCR was sampled from a woman in her thirties or forties in good health. Some clones in this sample may be carry-over from other donors' samples. The sequenced sample consisted of PBMCs. The chain joins TRBV28 to TRBJ1-5, with the D gene not clear enough to name. The DNA is as follows: TGTGCCAGCAGTTACAGCAATCAGCCCCAGCATTTT. Its protein reads: CASSYSNQPQHF.